Below are 18 T cell receptor beta chains sequenced from a single sample in a study of cytomegalovirus exposure and HLA in healthy donors. With 60 Vbeta and 13 Jbeta primers, the PCR was carried out. Sequencing was performed with immunoSEQ multiplex PCR; in TCRdb, only in-frame clones are kept and a portion is missing. The profile shows over 150,000 clones, over 65% of them singletons. Material for sequencing was PBMCs. The receptor source for this set is a woman in her 30s in good health and CMV-seropositive.

This sequence joins TRBV4-3 and TRBJ2-2, with 12 positions matching TRBD2. CDR1 is LGHNA and CDR2 is YSLEER in the germline V gene. Trimming cost V 3 bases and J 6 bases; bases outside gene matches: 14. The CDR3 has 19 amino acids. CDR3 protein: CASSQLASTSGSIPGELFF. The CDR3 nucleotides are TGCGCCAGCAGCCAGTTAGCTTCGACTAGCGGGAGCATTCCCGGGGAGCTGTTTTTT.

The chain couples TRBV10-1 to TRBJ2-5, with TRBD2 as a possible D gene (5 bases). CDR1 is WNHNN, CDR2 SYGVQD, per germline (reference sequence). The CDR3 sequence is 13 residues long. Trimming removed 6 bases at V and 3 bases at J, with 11 bases between. CDR3 sequence (DNA): TGCGCCAGCAGCGCGGACGGGGAAGAGACCCAGTACTTC. Protein: CASSADGEETQYF.

This clone was seen once. This rearrangement joins TRBV7-9 to TRBJ2-7, with 9 bases aligning to TRBD1. CDR1 is SEHNR, CDR2 FQNEAQ, per germline (reference sequence). The CDR3 consists of 14 residues. Trimming at V came to 3 bases and at J to 4 bases, leaving 4 bases not matched to a gene. CDR3 region: CASSLDRGRYEQYF. The CDR3 DNA reads as TGTGCCAGCAGCTTGGACAGGGGAAGGTACGAGCAGTACTTC.

V gene TRBV7-2 combines with J gene TRBJ1-1; maybe TRBD1 (5 bases). V gave up 0 bases and J gave up 0 bases, with 11 bases separating them. The CDR3 covers 16 residues. Germline V gene lookup returns CDR1 SGHTA and CDR2 FQGNSA. In nucleotides, the CDR3 is TGTGCCAGCAGCTTAGCTTCGGGACTCCTGAACACTGAAGCTTTCTTT. This sequence encodes CASSLASGLLNTEAFF.

The V gene is TRBV7-3, the J gene TRBJ2-3; tentative D call: TRBD2 (6 bases). The germline V gene has CDR1 SGHTA and CDR2 FQGTGA. V was cut by 5 bases and J by 4 bases, with 7 bases left in between. The CDR3 extends over 12 amino acids. The CDR3 nucleotides are TGTGCCAGCAGCCCGGGGGCAGATACGCAGTATTTT. Encoded protein: CASSPGADTQYF.

The rearrangement uses TRBV7-9 and TRBJ2-7; the match to TRBD2 covers 7 bases. This CDR3 is 17 amino acids long. Germline V CDR1 and CDR2: SEHNR, FQNEAQ (reference sequence). V trimming: 5 bases; J trimming: 3 bases; junction bases outside the gene matches: 16. The CDR3 region has the DNA TGTGCCAGCAGCCAGGCCTACCAAGATGCGGGAGACTACGAGCAGTACTTC. Protein sequence: CASSQAYQDAGDYEQYF.

The CDR3 protein is CASSYNRYYEQYF. The CDR3 DNA sequence: TGTGCCAGCAGTTATAACAGATACTACGAGCAGTACTTC. The V and J genes are TRBV28 and TRBJ2-7, with D unclear. V lost 4 bases to trimming and J lost 3 bases, with 10 bases between them. CDR1 is MDHEN and CDR2 is SYDVKM in the germline V gene. The CDR3 is 13 residues long.

The chain carries TRBV10-3 and TRBJ1-5; D is ambiguous. V lost 8 bases, J lost 2 bases, and 7 bases lay in between. Germline CDR1 is ENHRY and CDR2 is SYGVKD. The CDR3 is 12 amino acids. CDR3 DNA sequence: TGTGCCATCGGCGGCGGCAATCAGCCCCAGCATTTT. Its protein is CAIGGGNQPQHF.

The V call is TRBV4-1, the J call TRBJ2-7; TRBD2 agrees at 10 bases. There are 15 residues in the CDR3. Germline assignment: CDR1 MGHRA and CDR2 YSYEKL. V lost 2 bases, J lost 0 bases, and 1 base stayed unmatched. CDR3 DNA sequence: TGCGCCAGCAGCCAACTAGCGGGAGACTCCTACGAGCAGTACTTC. Its translation: CASSQLAGDSYEQYF.

This clone was seen once. The chain combines TRBV5-1 with TRBJ2-6; perhaps TRBD2 as D (5 bases). In germline, CDR1 is SGHRS, CDR2 YFSETQ. With 0 bases removed from V and 0 bases from J, the gap between germline ends came to 7 bases. CDR3 length equals 16 residues. DNA for the CDR3: TGCGCCAGCAGCTTGGGTGGGAGCTCTGGGGCCAACGTCCTGACTTTC. It codes for CASSLGGSSGANVLTF.

The V call is TRBV5-4, the J call TRBJ1-2, with 8 bases identical to TRBD1. Germline V CDR1 and CDR2: SGHNT, YYREEE (reference sequence). The CDR3 loop spans 16 amino acids. V trimming: 1 base; J trimming: 5 bases; junction bases outside the gene matches: 10. The CDR3 spells CASSLSPQGAGYGYTF. The CDR3 DNA sequence: TGTGCCAGCAGCTTGAGCCCTCAGGGGGCGGGGTATGGCTACACCTTC.

This chain links TRBV7-9 with TRBJ2-1, with D tentatively TRBD2 (5 bases). The germline V gene encodes CDR1 SEHNR and CDR2 FQNEAQ (reference sequence). The CDR3 sequence is 14 residues long. The V gene lost 3 bases and the J gene lost 6 bases, with 12 bases spanning the gap. CDR3 protein: CASSFLEGSNEQFF. As DNA, the CDR3 is TGTGCCAGCAGCTTTCTTGAGGGAAGCAATGAGCAGTTCTTC.

Concerning this clone itself: Distinct nucleotide sequences in the sample also encode this CDR3. The chain is built from TRBV30 and TRBJ2-7, with 7 bases identical to TRBD2. V gave up 0 bases and J gave up 1 base; unmatched junction bases: 0. The CDR3 extends over 13 amino acids. Germline CDR1 is GTSNPN and CDR2 is SVGIG (reference sequence). CDR3 nucleotides: TGTGCCTGGAGTGTAGCGGGATCCTACGAGCAGTACTTC. Protein sequence: CAWSVAGSYEQYF.

J is TRBJ1-2 and V is TRBV6-5, with D unclear. CDR1 is MNHEY and CDR2 is SVGAGI in the germline V gene. The CDR3 contains 14 residues. V was cut by 6 bases and J by 2 bases, with 13 bases left in between. The CDR3 sequence: CASRDWTGNYGYTF. The DNA for the CDR3 is TGTGCCAGCAGGGATTGGACGGGAAACTATGGCTACACCTTC.

The chain carries TRBV7-9 and TRBJ1-1, with 7 bases that match TRBD1. The length of the CDR3 is 14 residues. Trimming cost V 5 bases and J 5 bases; bases outside gene matches: 8. Germline loops: CDR1 SEHNR, CDR2 FQNEAQ (reference sequence). The CDR3 is CASSQQGTITEAFF. CDR3 coding DNA: TGTGCCAGCAGCCAACAGGGGACAATAACTGAAGCTTTCTTT.

This clone was picked up a small number of times. V and J are TRBV25-1 and TRBJ2-7; weak D call: TRBD1 (5 bases). Trimming left V 5 bases short and J 5 bases short, with 22 bases between. Looked up from germline, CDR1 is MGHDK and CDR2 is SYGVNS. The CDR3 extends over 16 amino acids. CDR3 loop: CASSPPYGQGLHEQYF. CDR3 sequence (DNA): TGTGCCAGCAGTCCCCCCTACGGGCAGGGTTTACACGAGCAGTACTTC.

This clone was seen more than once but under ten times. The chain employs TRBV18 and TRBJ2-3, with 9 bases aligning to TRBD2. V lost 2 bases, J lost 1 base, and 7 bases stayed unmatched. Germline-derived CDR1 and CDR2 are KGHSH and LQKENI. CDR3 length: 17 amino acids. The CDR3 region is CASSPALAGVGTDTQYF. CDR3 coding DNA: TGTGCCAGCTCACCAGCTTTAGCGGGAGTGGGCACAGATACGCAGTATTTT.

The chain links TRBV7-2 to TRBJ2-1; 12 bases map to TRBD2. Losses at the gene ends were 7 bases for V and 9 bases for J; bases not matched to a gene: 7. The germline V gene encodes CDR1 SGHTA and CDR2 FQGNSA. The CDR3 contains 14 residues. The CDR3 DNA follows: TGTGCCAGCACCGGACTAGCGGGATTCGGTGAGCAGTTCTTC. Translating it yields CASTGLAGFGEQFF.